This TCR beta chain was identified in a study of blood T cell repertoires in COVID-19 (TCRdb year 2020). For the study in its entirety: Samples covering the acute and convalescent phases of COVID-19 were provided by collaborators in the United States, Italy and Spain. The material from the prospective study consisted of cDNA or gDNA derived from T cells, B-cell-depleted T cells, or PBMCs. Deeply sampled blood TCRbeta repertoires from subjects exposed to, actively infected with, or recovered from COVID-19 were included in the dataset. The repertoires were released in a freely available public database intended as a resource for research on the immune response to SARS-CoV-2. Samples came from the ongoing ImmuneRACE study (first 160 participants) plus 1,254 subjects from 6 global collaborators. The sample metadata nearly always contained a de-identified subject ID, COVID-19 status, age in years and sex. Where available, HLA class I and class II types were obtained from metadata supplied by the sample provider rather than from assay-based typing. On the study overall, not on this receptor specifically: The amount of clinical and demographic metadata varied by source and participant and was provided uncurated.

CDR1 and CDR2 are drawn from the germline V gene: SGHVS, FNYEAQ. V ends up 2 bases short and J 12 bases short, with an unmatched junction base count of 8. There are 15 amino acids in the CDR3, from cysteine to phenylalanine inclusive. The retained sequence is limited to the CDR3, 45 bases, with the frame set at the first base. With respect to this clone: The antigen this receptor binds is unknown. One base away there is no much larger clone; base qualities are not given.

Each collaborating institution followed its own protocols to collect whole blood in K2EDTA tubes. For TCRbeta analysis, collaborators shipped samples in one of three forms: frozen whole blood, isolated PBMCs, or DNA extracted from either of those sample types. The immunoSEQ Assay, a bias-controlled multiplex PCR, was used to amplify TCRbeta CDR3 regions from genomic DNA. The original methods were these. The number of nucleated cells in each sample was estimated by amplification of reference gene primers within the assay. To quantify the absolute abundance of each unique TCRbeta CDR3 rearrangement, sequence reads were collapsed and filtered. Productive Simpson clonality was computed per sample as the square root of Simpson's diversity index over productive rearrangements. TCRdb provides this immuneACCESS table in a form limited to in-frame rearrangements. Some clones are lacking; in checked studies, under half of them reflect an unresolved V gene, and why the rest are absent is not known. D and trimming come from the DNA, and the V and J calls and clone size come from that table. Counted in this sample were a few hundred thousand clones; around nine tenths of them appeared once. The ten largest make up roughly an eighth of the sample.

Recombination connected TRBV7-6 to TRBJ2-1; 12 middle bases align to TRBD2. This sequence originates from a woman aged 55-70 years with acute or convalescent COVID-19. Specimen: peripheral blood. The encoded CDR3 is CASSLTASGGAGQFF. The DNA sequence follows: TGTGCCAGCAGCTTAACGGCTAGCGGGGGGGCAGGGCAGTTCTTC. The entire variable domain, with the stretches around the CDR3 drawn from the reference TRBV7-6 and TRBJ2-1 proteins, is GAGVSQSPRYKVTKRGQDVALRCDPISGHVSLYWYRQALGQGPEFLTYFNYEAQQDKSGLPNDRFSAERPEGSISTLTIQRTEQRDSAMYRCASSLTASGGAGQFFGPGTRLTVL.